This T cell receptor beta chain was recovered during a study of human CD4 T cells and Enterobacteriaceae. Trimming removed 3 bases from V and 7 bases from J, with 7 bases in between. Germline lookup yields CDR1 LNHDA and CDR2 SQIVND (reference sequence). The CDR3 contains 11 residues. Repertoires were generated with immunoSEQ multiplex PCR, while TCRdb's copy carries only in-frame clones and drops some. The table records about 29,000 clones, 70% to 85% of them present only once. Memory CD4+ T cells were sorted as all CD4+ cells except CD45RA+CCR7+CD95- naive cells, over 98% pure. This sequence joins TRBV19 and TRBJ2-7, with D uncertain. The TCR comes from a human donor in good health. Sequencing input: memory CD4+ T cells from blood. The CDR3 protein is CASSMATEQYF. CDR3 in DNA: TGTGCCAGTAGTATGGCCACGGAGCAGTACTTC.